Each of the 28 T cell receptor beta chains below was sequenced from the same sample in a study of control samples from healthy donors and cancer patients. Profiled with immunoSEQ multiplex PCR; TCRdb holds only in-frame clones, not every one. This repertoire shows roughly 130,000 clones, about 88% found once; its top ten account for approximately 8.6%. Sequencing was performed on blood. The receptor source for this set is a woman aged 30 to 39 in good health.

The chain carries TRBV13 and TRBJ2-3, with D possibly being TRBD2 (5 bases). Germline CDR1 reads PRHDT; CDR2 reads FYEKMQ (reference sequence). This CDR3 comprises 16 residues. V lost 1 base and J 3 bases, leaving 14 bases between the germline ends. The CDR3 bases are TGTGCCAGCAGCTTAGTCAGACTACCGACAACAGATACGCAGTATTTT. This gives the protein CASSLVRLPTTDTQYF. Variable domain in full (rest from reference TRBV13 and TRBJ2-3): AAGVIQSPRHLIKEKRETATLKCYPIPRHDTVYWYQQGPGQDPQFLISFYEKMQSDKGSIPDRFSAQQFSDYHSELNMSSLELGDSALYFCASSLVRLPTTDTQYFGPGTRLTVL.

This chain joins TRBV25-1 and TRBJ2-7, with 9 bases aligning to TRBD1. The CDR3 consists of 15 residues. Germline values: CDR1 MGHDK, CDR2 SYGVNS. Trimming cost V 6 bases and J 5 bases; bases outside gene matches: 11. The CDR3 spells CASRNSGQGINEQYF. In nucleotides, the CDR3 is TGTGCCAGCAGAAACTCGGGACAGGGTATCAACGAGCAGTACTTC.

There are a few counts of this clone. V and J are TRBV6-5 and TRBJ2-3; no clear D. Germline assignment: CDR1 MNHEY and CDR2 SVGAGI. Trimming left V 11 bases short and J 2 bases short, with 17 bases between. This CDR3 has 14 residues. CDR3 residues: CAAGRLDSTDTQYF. The CDR3 DNA sequence: TGTGCCGCAGGCCGTCTAGATTCCACAGATACGCAGTATTTT.

CDR3 sequence: CASSIQGLHEQYF. The CDR3 DNA sequence: TGTGCCAGTAGTATACAGGGTCTCCACGAGCAGTACTTC. V gene TRBV19 combines with J gene TRBJ2-7, with D perhaps TRBD1 (5 bases). Germline V gene lookup returns CDR1 LNHDA and CDR2 SQIVND (reference sequence). V was shortened by 2 bases and J by 5 bases, with 10 bases between the two germline ends. This CDR3 contains 13 residues.

The chain couples TRBV7-2 to TRBJ1-3; tentative D call: TRBD1 (5 bases). The CDR3 consists of 15 residues. The V gene's germline CDR1 is SGHTA and CDR2 FQGNSA. Between the trimmed V and J ends, which lost 5 bases and 0 bases, there was a span of 11 bases. CDR3 residues: CASSLEGHSGNTIYF. The CDR3 DNA follows: TGTGCCAGCAGCCTGGAGGGGCACTCTGGAAACACCATATATTTT.

The V gene is TRBV15, the J gene TRBJ2-5; 11 positions agree with TRBD1. The ends lost 5 bases at V and 5 bases at J; junction bases unmatched: 10. The CDR3 is 16 residues long. The germline gives CDR1 LNHNV, CDR2 YYDKDF (reference sequence). The CDR3 bases are TGTGCCACCAGCTCGCCCGGGACAGGGGGTACGGAGACCCAGTACTTC. Translated, it gives CATSSPGTGGTETQYF.

The chain is built from TRBV5-1 and TRBJ2-7, with 7 bases aligning to TRBD2. The V gene end was trimmed by 0 bases and the J gene end by 6 bases; junction bases not matched to a gene: 6. The CDR3 extends over 14 amino acids. Germline V gene data show CDR1 as SGHRS and CDR2 as YFSETQ. The CDR3 loop reads CASSLDGRAGEQYF. As DNA, the CDR3 is TGCGCCAGCAGCTTGGATGGGAGGGCAGGCGAGCAGTACTTC.

This clone has just one count. The junction does not match germline at one end; this may be a read error. V and J are TRBV28 and TRBJ1-1; D is perhaps TRBD1 (5 bases). The CDR3 has 11 residues. CDR1 and CDR2 from the germline V gene are MDHEN and SYDVKM. The CDR3 spells CASSPGRTILF. In nucleotides, the CDR3 is TGTGCCAGCAGTCCCGGACGGACAATTCTCTTT.

The chain employs TRBV30 and TRBJ2-7; possibly TRBD2 for D (6 bases). V was pared by 2 bases and J by 0 bases, with 8 bases between. Germline-derived CDR1 and CDR2 are GTSNPN and SVGIG (reference sequence). CDR3 length: 13 amino acids. Here the CDR3 DNA reads TGTGCCTGGAGTCGGGGGACCTCCTACGAGCAGTACTTC. Encoded protein: CAWSRGTSYEQYF.

In its sample, this clone was seen a few times. The rearrangement uses TRBV20-1 and TRBJ2-3; 8 bases agree with TRBD2. V shed 3 bases, J shed 5 bases, and the junction held 7 bases outside the gene matches. The CDR3 consists of 14 residues. Germline assignment: CDR1 DFQATT and CDR2 SNEGSKA (reference sequence). The CDR3 loop is CSASEAGVVDTQYF. The CDR3 nucleotides are TGCAGTGCTAGTGAAGCGGGAGTTGTAGATACGCAGTATTTT.

The chain carries TRBV6-1 and TRBJ1-5; no definite D call. The CDR3 totals 14 residues. Germline V gene sequence: CDR1 MNHNS, CDR2 SASEGT. The V gene lost 1 base and the J gene lost 6 bases, with 10 bases spanning the gap. CDR3 nucleotides: TGTGCCAGCAGTGAAGTAAAGGCAGGTCAGCCCCAGCATTTT. Its translation is CASSEVKAGQPQHF.

The chain uses TRBV11-2 and TRBJ2-7; D call uncertain. The length of the CDR3 is 13 residues. Germline loops: CDR1 SGHAT, CDR2 FQNNGV. Trimming shortened V by 8 bases and J by 0 bases, and 11 bases separated the two germline ends. CDR3 protein: CASGAYPSYEQYF. Written as DNA, the CDR3 is TGTGCCAGCGGAGCCTATCCCTCCTACGAGCAGTACTTC.

V usage is TRBV2 and J usage is TRBJ2-3, with 7 bases matching TRBD2. V shed 6 bases, J shed 0 bases, and the junction held 15 bases outside the gene matches. CDR3 size: 18 residues. Germline loops: CDR1 SNHLY, CDR2 FYNNEI. CDR3 in amino acids: CASRGDLAGITSTDTQYF. The CDR3, as DNA: TGTGCCAGCAGGGGCGACTTAGCGGGCATCACTAGCACAGATACGCAGTATTTT.

The genes are TRBV15 and TRBJ1-2, with D perhaps matching TRBD1 (6 bases). This CDR3 has 14 residues. The V end lost 0 bases, the J end lost 14 bases, and 19 bases lay between the germline ends. Germline V gene data show CDR1 as LNHNV and CDR2 as YYDKDF (reference sequence). The CDR3 region is CATSRDPGQPAGTF. The CDR3 bases are TGTGCCACCAGCAGAGACCCAGGACAGCCCGCCGGGACCTTC.

The J gene is TRBJ1-5, the V gene TRBV3-1 (or the pseudogene TRBV3-2); D gene unclear. The CDR3 has 16 amino acids. Per germline, CDR1 LGHDT and CDR2 YNNKEL (reference sequence). Trimming took off 1 base at V and 7 bases at J, with 17 bases between the two ends. DNA for the CDR3: TGTGCCAGCAGCCAAGGTCTATTAGGGATGGGGCAGCCCCAGCATTTT. Encoded protein: CASSQGLLGMGQPQHF.

The chain links TRBV5-6 to TRBJ2-3, with a tentative D call TRBD2 (5 bases). Germline V CDR1 and CDR2: SGHDT, YYEEEE. The CDR3 consists of 16 residues. Trimming shortened V by 0 bases and J by 4 bases, and 15 bases separated the two germline ends. For the CDR3, the DNA is TGTGCCAGCAGCTTGGGGTGGGGAGAACGACCAGATACGCAGTATTTT. It specifies CASSLGWGERPDTQYF.

The chain couples TRBV18 to TRBJ1-3, with D tentatively TRBD1 (6 bases). The CDR3 is 16 residues long. Trimming removed 8 bases at V and 4 bases at J, with 21 bases between. The germline V gene has CDR1 KGHSH and CDR2 LQKENI. Here the CDR3 DNA reads TGTGCCAGCCAAGTTTGGGGGCGCCGTACCGGAAACACCATATATTTT. Its protein is CASQVWGRRTGNTIYF.

The J gene is TRBJ2-3, the V gene TRBV27; no reliable D call. Trimming removed 4 bases from V and 0 bases from J, with 5 bases in between. The CDR3 spans 13 residues. Germline V CDR1 and CDR2: MNHEY, SMNVEV (reference sequence). The CDR3 here is CASSSSSTDTQYF. The CDR3, as DNA: TGTGCCAGCAGTTCTTCTAGCACAGATACGCAGTATTTT.

V is TRBV10-2 and J is TRBJ1-6; no definite D call. CDR1 is WSHSY, CDR2 SAAADI, per germline. This CDR3 spans 15 amino acids. V shed 1 base and J shed 3 bases, with 7 bases lying between them. In DNA form, the CDR3 reads TGCGCCAGCAGTGAGTGGGAAGTCTATAATTCACCCCTCCACTTT. This codes for CASSEWEVYNSPLHF.

The chain couples TRBV5-1 to TRBJ1-1; weak D call: TRBD1 (6 bases). Trimming shortened V by 5 bases and J by 7 bases, and 18 bases separated the two germline ends. The CDR3 totals 14 residues. From germline, CDR1 is SGHRS and CDR2 YFSETQ. CDR3 region: CASSLDSPSSEAFF. In nucleotides, the CDR3 is TGCGCCAGCAGTCTGGACAGCCCTTCCAGTGAAGCTTTCTTT.

The chain joins TRBV18 to TRBJ2-7, with 7 nucleotides matching TRBD1. Per the germline V gene, CDR1 is KGHSH and CDR2 is LQKENI. Unmatched junction bases numbered 9, after V lost 1 base and J lost 6 bases. This CDR3 contains 15 residues. The chain's CDR3 is CASSPQGGGKLEQYF. CDR3 bases: TGTGCCAGCTCACCACAAGGGGGCGGAAAACTCGAGCAGTACTTC.

This clone is a singleton in its sample. This CDR3 is CASSLRGGTDTQYF. The CDR3 coding sequence is TGTGCCAGCAGCTTACGGGGTGGGACAGATACGCAGTATTTT. The chain recombines TRBV7-3 with TRBJ2-3; the D gene is possibly TRBD2 (5 bases). Germline V gives CDR1 SGHTA, CDR2 FQGTGA. Trimming stripped 2 bases from V and 3 bases from J, with 9 bases between. This CDR3 has 14 residues.

V and J are TRBV5-1 and TRBJ2-7; D uncertain. V lost 0 bases and J 0 bases, leaving 10 bases between the germline ends. This CDR3 contains 15 residues. Germline CDR1 is SGHRS and CDR2 is YFSETQ. CDR3 coding DNA: TGCGCCAGCAGCTTGGGCCCCGGTCGCTCCTACGAGCAGTACTTC. This codes for CASSLGPGRSYEQYF.

The chain carries TRBV6-5 and TRBJ1-1; D is unclear. The CDR3 totals 13 residues. Per the germline V gene, CDR1 is MNHEY and CDR2 is SVGAGI. Trimming removed 2 bases at V and 4 bases at J, with 8 bases between. The CDR3 nucleotides are TGTGCCAGCAGTTACGTAGTCGGCACTGAAGCTTTCTTT. It encodes CASSYVVGTEAFF.

The V and J genes are TRBV11-2 and TRBJ1-2; D gene uncertain. This CDR3 comprises 14 residues. Germline CDR1 reads SGHAT; CDR2 reads FQNNGV. V was pared by 3 bases and J by 7 bases, with 15 bases between. Here the CDR3 DNA reads TGTGCCAGCAGCTTCGAGGGCCCGGTTCGTGGCTACACCTTC. This codes for CASSFEGPVRGYTF.

The gene calls are TRBV19 and TRBJ2-1; TRBD2 aligns across 7 bases. The CDR3 contains 14 residues. Germline assignment: CDR1 LNHDA and CDR2 SQIVND (reference sequence). Trimming cost V 3 bases and J 7 bases; bases outside gene matches: 6. As DNA, the CDR3 is TGTGCCAGTAGTATCGGGGGAGGGTGGAATGAGCAGTTCTTC. This gives the protein CASSIGGGWNEQFF. Based on the CDR3 plus reference TRBV19 and TRBJ2-1, the full variable domain is DGGITQSPKYLFRKEGQNVTLSCEQNLNHDAMYWYRQDPGQGLRLIYYSQIVNDFQKGDIAEGYSVSREKKESFPLTVTSAQKNPTAFYLCASSIGGGWNEQFFGPGTRLTVL.

The gene calls are TRBV30 and TRBJ2-5; D gene unclear. V gave up 0 bases and J gave up 3 bases, with 2 bases separating them. Germline V gene data show CDR1 as GTSNPN and CDR2 as SVGIG (reference sequence). The CDR3 extends over 11 amino acids. Here the CDR3 DNA reads TGTGCCTGGAGTGTAGAAGAGACCCAGTACTTC. Its protein is CAWSVEETQYF.

This chain uses TRBV2 with TRBJ1-2; a possible D gene is TRBD1 (5 bases). The CDR3 runs 13 residues. Trimming shortened V by 6 bases and J by 3 bases, and 11 bases separated the two germline ends. CDR1 and CDR2 from the germline V gene are SNHLY and FYNNEI. CDR3 amino acids: CASRVDSHYGYTF. The CDR3 DNA reads TGTGCCAGCAGAGTAGACAGTCACTATGGCTACACCTTC.